The next 9 T cell receptor beta chains were all read from a single sample in a study of blood T cell repertoires in COVID-19. The assay was immunoSEQ multiplex PCR, and TCRdb's table has in-frame clones only and misses some. This sample has 60,000 to 95,000 clones, with 80% to 90% found just once. Specimen: peripheral blood. The receptors were sampled from a woman between 50 and 59 years old with acute or convalescent COVID-19.

This clone was picked up a small number of times. V and J are TRBV5-5 and TRBJ2-7; a possible D gene is TRBD1 (5 bases). V was pared by 2 bases and J by 3 bases, with 18 bases between. Per the germline V gene, CDR1 is SGHKS and CDR2 is YYEKEE (reference sequence). The CDR3 loop spans 16 amino acids. The CDR3 DNA sequence: TGTGCCAGCAGCTTCTCCCTTTGGTGGGGCGACTACGAGCAGTACTTC. Its protein product is CASSFSLWWGDYEQYF.

The CDR3 coding sequence is TGCAGCGTTGAAAGGGGGGGCTCGAGTGGCTACACCTTC. Its protein is CSVERGGSSGYTF. V is TRBV29-1 and J is TRBJ1-2, with D perhaps TRBD1 (6 bases). Germline V lookup: CDR1 SQVTM, CDR2 ANQGSEA. Trimming shortened V by 2 bases and J by 7 bases, and 14 bases separated the two germline ends. The CDR3 has 13 residues. Full variable domain (rest looked up from reference TRBV29-1 and TRBJ1-2): SAVISQKPSRDICQRGTSLTIQCQVDSQVTMMFWYRQQPGQSLTLIATANQGSEATYESGFVIDKFPISRPNLTFSTLTVSNMSPEDSSIYLCSVERGGSSGYTFGSGTRLTVV.

This sequence joins TRBV18 and TRBJ2-5; D gene unclear. The CDR3 is 13 amino acids. The germline V gene has CDR1 KGHSH and CDR2 LQKENI. V dropped 3 bases and J dropped 1 base, with 6 bases sitting between them. The CDR3, as DNA: TGTGCCAGCTCACCCAACAGCCAAGAGACCCAGTACTTC. Its protein is CASSPNSQETQYF.

The chain recombines TRBV6-5 with TRBJ2-6; D is perhaps TRBD2 (6 bases). Germline CDR1 MNHEY, CDR2 SVGAGI. The CDR3 is made up of 15 amino acids. Trimming cost V 10 bases and J 0 bases, with 13 bases left between them. The CDR3 region has the DNA TGTGCCACCCTACCCGGGAGCTCTGGGGCCAACGTCCTGACTTTC. It is translated as CATLPGSSGANVLTF.

This clone was observed a handful of times. The J gene is TRBJ1-6, the V gene TRBV5-1; no clear D gene. Germline lookup yields CDR1 SGHRS and CDR2 YFSETQ. Deletions cut 0 bases from V and 7 bases from J, with 8 bases between. The CDR3 is made up of 14 amino acids. CDR3 region: CASSLVGQNSPLHF. The CDR3 nucleotides read TGCGCCAGCAGCTTGGTTGGGCAGAATTCACCCCTCCACTTT.

The table lists this clone with a few counts. The junction departs from germline at one end; a sequencing error may be responsible. The rearrangement uses TRBV7-7 and TRBJ2-7; the match to TRBD2 covers 12 bases. This CDR3 is built from 15 residues. CDR1 is SSHAT and CDR2 is FNYEAQ in the germline V gene (reference sequence). CDR3 DNA: TGTGCTAGCAGCGAATCTAGCGGGAGGGCCTACGAGCAGTACTTC. Translation: CASSESSGRAYEQYF.

This chain links TRBV7-9 with TRBJ2-4, with D possibly TRBD1 on 5 matching bases. Trimming took off 5 bases at V and 1 base at J, with 21 bases between the two ends. CDR3 size: 18 residues. Germline assignment: CDR1 SEHNR and CDR2 FQNEAQ (reference sequence). Here the CDR3 reads CASSPNQGLRGAKNIQYF. CDR3 DNA: TGTGCCAGCAGCCCAAACCAGGGTTTGCGTGGGGCCAAAAACATTCAGTACTTC.

The chain carries TRBV7-2 and TRBJ1-5; the D is unclear. CDR3 length: 14 amino acids. V was cut by 3 bases and J by 7 bases, with 13 bases left in between. Germline assignment: CDR1 SGHTA and CDR2 FQGNSA. CDR3 loop: CASSFSGIWQPQHF. As DNA, the CDR3 is TGTGCCAGCAGCTTTTCGGGGATATGGCAGCCCCAGCATTTT. Full variable domain (remainder filled in from reference TRBV7-2 and TRBJ1-5): GAGVSQSPSNKVTEKGKDVELRCDPISGHTALYWYRQSLGQGLEFLIYFQGNSAPDKSGLPSDRFSAERTGGSVSTLTIQRTQQEDSAVYLCASSFSGIWQPQHFGDGTRLSIL.

This rearrangement joins TRBV6-1 to TRBJ1-2, with D uncertain. CDR1 MNHNS and CDR2 SASEGT come from the germline V gene. The V end was cut by 3 bases, the J end by 1 base, with 3 bases between. This CDR3 spans 12 amino acids. This chain's CDR3 is CASSDSNYGYTF. CDR3 coding DNA: TGTGCCAGCAGTGACAGTAACTATGGCTACACCTTC.